This T cell receptor (beta chain) was documented in a study of T-cell reconstitution after alpha-beta-depleted transplantation in children. The CDR3 extends over 13 amino acids. Trimming took off 0 bases at V and 6 bases at J, with 6 bases between the two ends. Germline V gene sequence: CDR1 SGHRS, CDR2 YFSETQ. Study outcomes and limitations: Reportedly, only several hundred clones from non-depleted graft cells drove alpha-beta T-cell counts at about two months. It was surviving recipient T cells and thymic progenitors that gave some patients high TCRbeta diversity at day 60.

At least ten counts were recorded for this clonotype. Antigen unknown. Preparing the TCRbeta library involved the use of unique molecular identifiers. TCRdb independently ran MiXCR on the PCR reads; one entry per CDR3 protein. This table holds 250,000 to 300,000 distinct CDR3 sequences, around 10% found once. This sequence joins TRBV5-1 and TRBJ2-2, with D uncertain. The specimen comprised PBMCs, sampled before TCRalphabeta/CD19-depleted stem cell transplant. The clonotype comes from a boy in the first two years of life with acute myeloid leukemia, due to receive a stem cell transplant. CDR3 bases: TGCGCCAGCAGCTTGGTATCGCCCGGGGAGCTGTTTTTT. Translating gives CASSLVSPGELFF.